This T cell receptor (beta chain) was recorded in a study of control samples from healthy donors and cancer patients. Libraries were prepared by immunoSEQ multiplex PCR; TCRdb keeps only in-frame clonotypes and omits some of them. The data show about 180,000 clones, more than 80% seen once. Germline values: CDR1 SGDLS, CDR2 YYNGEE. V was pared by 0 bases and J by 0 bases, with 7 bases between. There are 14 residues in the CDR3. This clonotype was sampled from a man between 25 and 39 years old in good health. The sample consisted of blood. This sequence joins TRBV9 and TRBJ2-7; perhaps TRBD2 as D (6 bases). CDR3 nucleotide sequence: TGTGCCAGCAGCGTAGCGGGAGCCTCCTACGAGCAGTACTTC. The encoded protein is CASSVAGASYEQYF.